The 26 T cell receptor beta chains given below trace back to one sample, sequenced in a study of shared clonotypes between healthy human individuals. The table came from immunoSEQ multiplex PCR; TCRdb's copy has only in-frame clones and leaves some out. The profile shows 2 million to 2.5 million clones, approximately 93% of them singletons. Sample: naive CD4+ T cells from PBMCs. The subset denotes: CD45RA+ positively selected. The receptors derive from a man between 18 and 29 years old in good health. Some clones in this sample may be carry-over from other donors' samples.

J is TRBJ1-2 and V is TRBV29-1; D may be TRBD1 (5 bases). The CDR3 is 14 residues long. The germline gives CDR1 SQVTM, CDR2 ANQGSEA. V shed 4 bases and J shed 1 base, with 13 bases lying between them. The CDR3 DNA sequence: TGCAGCGTTGGGGGACGGTGGGATAACTATGGCTACACCTTC. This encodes CSVGGRWDNYGYTF. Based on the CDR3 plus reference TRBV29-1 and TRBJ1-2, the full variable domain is SAVISQKPSRDICQRGTSLTIQCQVDSQVTMMFWYRQQPGQSLTLIATANQGSEATYESGFVIDKFPISRPNLTFSTLTVSNMSPEDSSIYLCSVGGRWDNYGYTFGSGTRLTVV.

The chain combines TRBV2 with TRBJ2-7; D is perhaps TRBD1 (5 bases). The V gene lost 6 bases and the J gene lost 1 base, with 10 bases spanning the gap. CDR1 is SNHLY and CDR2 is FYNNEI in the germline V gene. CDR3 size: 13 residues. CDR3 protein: CASRYRQSYEQYF. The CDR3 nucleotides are TGTGCCAGCAGATATCGACAGTCCTACGAGCAGTACTTC.

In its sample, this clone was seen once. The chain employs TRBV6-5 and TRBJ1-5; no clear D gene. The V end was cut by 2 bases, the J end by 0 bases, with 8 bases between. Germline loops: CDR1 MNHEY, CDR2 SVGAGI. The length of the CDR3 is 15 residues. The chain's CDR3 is CASSYGGNSNQPQHF. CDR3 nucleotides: TGTGCCAGCAGTTACGGCGGGAATAGCAATCAGCCCCAGCATTTT.

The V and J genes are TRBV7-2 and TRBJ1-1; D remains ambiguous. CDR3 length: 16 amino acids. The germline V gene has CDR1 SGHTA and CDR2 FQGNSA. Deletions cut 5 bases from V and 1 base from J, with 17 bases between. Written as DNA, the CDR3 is TGTGCCAGCAGCCCATCAAACAGTTTGGGGAACACTGAAGCTTTCTTT. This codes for CASSPSNSLGNTEAFF.

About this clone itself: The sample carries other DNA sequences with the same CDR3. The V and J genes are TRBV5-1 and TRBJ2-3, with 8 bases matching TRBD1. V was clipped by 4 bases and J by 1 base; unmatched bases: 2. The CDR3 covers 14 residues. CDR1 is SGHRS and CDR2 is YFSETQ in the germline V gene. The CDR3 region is CASSLQGGTDTQYF. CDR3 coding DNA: TGCGCCAGCAGCCTACAGGGGGGCACAGATACGCAGTATTTT.

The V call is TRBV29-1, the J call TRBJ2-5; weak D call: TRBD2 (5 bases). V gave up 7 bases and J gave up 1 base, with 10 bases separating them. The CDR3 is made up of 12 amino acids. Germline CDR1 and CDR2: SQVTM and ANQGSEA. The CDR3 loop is CSGRASQETQYF. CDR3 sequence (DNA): TGCAGCGGGCGGGCCAGCCAAGAGACCCAGTACTTC. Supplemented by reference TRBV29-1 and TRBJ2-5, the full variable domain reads SAVISQKPSRDICQRGTSLTIQCQVDSQVTMMFWYRQQPGQSLTLIATANQGSEATYESGFVIDKFPISRPNLTFSTLTVSNMSPEDSSIYLCSGRASQETQYFGPGTRLLVL.

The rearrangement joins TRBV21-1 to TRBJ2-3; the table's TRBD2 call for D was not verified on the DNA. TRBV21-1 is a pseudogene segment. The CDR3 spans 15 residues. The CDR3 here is CASRERTSSTDTQYF. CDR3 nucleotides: TGTGCCAGCAGAGAAAGGACTAGCAGCACAGATACGCAGTATTTT.

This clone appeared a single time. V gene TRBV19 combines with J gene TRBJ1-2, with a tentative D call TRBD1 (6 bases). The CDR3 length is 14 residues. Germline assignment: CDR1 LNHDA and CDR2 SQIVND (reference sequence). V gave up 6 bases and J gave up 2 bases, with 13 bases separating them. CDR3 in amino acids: CASSKEGGNYGYTF. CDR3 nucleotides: TGTGCCAGTAGCAAGGAGGGGGGCAACTATGGCTACACCTTC.

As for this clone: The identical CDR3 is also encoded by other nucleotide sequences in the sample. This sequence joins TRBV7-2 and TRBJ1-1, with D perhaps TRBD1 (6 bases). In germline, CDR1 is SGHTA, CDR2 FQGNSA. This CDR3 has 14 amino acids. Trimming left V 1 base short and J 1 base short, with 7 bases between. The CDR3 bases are TGTGCCAGCAGCTTAGTAGGGGGGAACACTGAAGCTTTCTTT. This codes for CASSLVGGNTEAFF.

Here the CDR3 DNA reads TGTGCCAGCTCACAGACTAGCGGGTACACCGGGGAGCTGTTTTTT. This encodes CASSQTSGYTGELFF. The chain couples TRBV18 to TRBJ2-2; 10 bases align to TRBD2. Germline V gene lookup returns CDR1 KGHSH and CDR2 LQKENI. This CDR3 contains 15 residues. J gave up 3 bases and V 4 bases, and 2 bases lay outside the gene matches.

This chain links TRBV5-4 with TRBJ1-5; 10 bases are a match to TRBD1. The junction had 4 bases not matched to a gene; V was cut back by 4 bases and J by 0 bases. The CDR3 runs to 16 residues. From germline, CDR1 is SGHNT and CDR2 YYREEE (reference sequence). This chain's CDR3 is CASSLGTGDSNQPQHF. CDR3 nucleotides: TGTGCCAGCAGCCTAGGGACAGGGGATAGCAATCAGCCCCAGCATTTT.

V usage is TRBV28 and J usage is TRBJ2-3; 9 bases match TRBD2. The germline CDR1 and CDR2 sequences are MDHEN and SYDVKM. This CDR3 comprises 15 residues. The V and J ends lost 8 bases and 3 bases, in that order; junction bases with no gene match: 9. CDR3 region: CASSPGSGRTDTQYF. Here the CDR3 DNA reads TGTGCCAGCTCCCCGGGGAGCGGGAGGACAGATACGCAGTATTTT. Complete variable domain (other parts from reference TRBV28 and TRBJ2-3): DVKVTQSSRYLVKRTGEKVFLECVQDMDHENMFWYRQDPGLGLRLIYFSYDVKMKEKGDIPEGYSVSREKKERFSLILESASTNQTSMYLCASSPGSGRTDTQYFGPGTRLTVL.

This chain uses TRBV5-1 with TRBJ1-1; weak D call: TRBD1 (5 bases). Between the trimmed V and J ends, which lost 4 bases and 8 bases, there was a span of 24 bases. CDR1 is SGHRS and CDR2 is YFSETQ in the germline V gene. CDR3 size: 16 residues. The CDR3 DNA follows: TGCGCCAGCAGCACAAACGTCGGGGGTACTTTTGGGGAAGCTTTCTTT. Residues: CASSTNVGGTFGEAFF.

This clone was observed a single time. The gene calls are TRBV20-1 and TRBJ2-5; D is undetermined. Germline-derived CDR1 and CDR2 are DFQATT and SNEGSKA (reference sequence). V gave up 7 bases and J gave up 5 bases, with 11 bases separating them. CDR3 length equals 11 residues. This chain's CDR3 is CSVTPVETQYF. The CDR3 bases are TGCAGTGTCACACCTGTCGAGACCCAGTACTTC.

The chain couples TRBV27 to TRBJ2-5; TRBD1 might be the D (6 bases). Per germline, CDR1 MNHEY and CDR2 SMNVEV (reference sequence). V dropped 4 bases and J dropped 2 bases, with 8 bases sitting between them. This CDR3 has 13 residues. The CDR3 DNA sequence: TGTGCCAGCAGTTACAGGGAACAAGAGACCCAGTACTTC. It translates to CASSYREQETQYF.

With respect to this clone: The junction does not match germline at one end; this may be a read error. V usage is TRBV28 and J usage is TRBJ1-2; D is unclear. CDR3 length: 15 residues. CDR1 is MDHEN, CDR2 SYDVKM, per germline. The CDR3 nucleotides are TGTGCCAGCACTTTAGGAGGGAGCGGGCCCTATGGCTACACCTTC. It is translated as CASTLGGSGPYGYTF.

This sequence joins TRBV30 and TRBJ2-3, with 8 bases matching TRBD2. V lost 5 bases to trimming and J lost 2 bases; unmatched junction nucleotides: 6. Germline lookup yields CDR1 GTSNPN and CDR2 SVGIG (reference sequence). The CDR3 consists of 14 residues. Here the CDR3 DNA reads TGTGCCTGGTGGTCTAGCGGGTTCACAGATACGCAGTATTTT. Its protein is CAWWSSGFTDTQYF.

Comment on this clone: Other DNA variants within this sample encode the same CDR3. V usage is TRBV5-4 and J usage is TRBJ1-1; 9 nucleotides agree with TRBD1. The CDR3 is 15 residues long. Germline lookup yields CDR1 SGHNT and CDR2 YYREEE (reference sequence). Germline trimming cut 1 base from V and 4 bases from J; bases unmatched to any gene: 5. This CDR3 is CASSLRTGGGTEAFF. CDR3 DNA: TGTGCCAGCAGCTTGAGAACAGGGGGCGGCACTGAAGCTTTCTTT.

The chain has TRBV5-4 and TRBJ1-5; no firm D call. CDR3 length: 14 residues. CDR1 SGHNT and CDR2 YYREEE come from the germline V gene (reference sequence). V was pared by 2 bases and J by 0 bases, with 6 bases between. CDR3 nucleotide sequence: TGTGCCAGCAGCTTCGAGGGTAGCAATCAGCCCCAGCATTTT. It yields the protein CASSFEGSNQPQHF.

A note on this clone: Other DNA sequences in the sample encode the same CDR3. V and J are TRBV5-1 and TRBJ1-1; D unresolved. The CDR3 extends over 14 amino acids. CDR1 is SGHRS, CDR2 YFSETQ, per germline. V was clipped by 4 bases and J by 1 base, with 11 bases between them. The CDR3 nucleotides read TGCGCCAGCAGCCCCCGGACGGGGAACACTGAAGCTTTCTTT. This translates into CASSPRTGNTEAFF. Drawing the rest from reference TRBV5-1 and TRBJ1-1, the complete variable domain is KAGVTQTPRYLIKTRGQQVTLSCSPISGHRSVSWYQQTPGQGLQFLFEYFSETQRNKGNFPGRFSGRQFSNSRSEMNVSTLELGDSALYLCASSPRTGNTEAFFGQGTRLTVV.

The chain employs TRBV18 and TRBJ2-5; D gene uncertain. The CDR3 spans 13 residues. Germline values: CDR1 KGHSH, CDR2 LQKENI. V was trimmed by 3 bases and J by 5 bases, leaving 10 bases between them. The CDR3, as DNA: TGTGCCAGCTCACCGGGAAAGGCGGAGACCCAGTACTTC. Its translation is CASSPGKAETQYF.

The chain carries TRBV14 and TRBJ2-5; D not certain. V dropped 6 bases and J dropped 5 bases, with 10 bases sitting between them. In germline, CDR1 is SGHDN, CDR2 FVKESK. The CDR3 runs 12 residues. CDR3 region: CASSYHGETQYF. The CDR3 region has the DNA TGTGCCAGCAGTTACCATGGGGAGACCCAGTACTTC.

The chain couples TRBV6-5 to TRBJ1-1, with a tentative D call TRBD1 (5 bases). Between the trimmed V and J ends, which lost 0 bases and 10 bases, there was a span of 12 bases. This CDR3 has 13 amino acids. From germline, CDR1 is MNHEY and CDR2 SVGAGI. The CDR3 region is CASSYSRDSGAFF. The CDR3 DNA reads TGTGCCAGCAGTTACTCCCGGGACTCAGGAGCTTTCTTT.

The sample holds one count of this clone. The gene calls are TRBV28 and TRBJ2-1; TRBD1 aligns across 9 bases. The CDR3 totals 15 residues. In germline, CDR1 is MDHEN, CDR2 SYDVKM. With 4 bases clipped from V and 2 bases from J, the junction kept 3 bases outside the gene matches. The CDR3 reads CASSSRDRAYNEQFF. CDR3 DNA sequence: TGTGCCAGCAGTTCCCGGGACAGGGCCTACAATGAGCAGTTCTTC. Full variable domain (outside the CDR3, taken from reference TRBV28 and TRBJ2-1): DVKVTQSSRYLVKRTGEKVFLECVQDMDHENMFWYRQDPGLGLRLIYFSYDVKMKEKGDIPEGYSVSREKKERFSLILESASTNQTSMYLCASSSRDRAYNEQFFGPGTRLTVL.

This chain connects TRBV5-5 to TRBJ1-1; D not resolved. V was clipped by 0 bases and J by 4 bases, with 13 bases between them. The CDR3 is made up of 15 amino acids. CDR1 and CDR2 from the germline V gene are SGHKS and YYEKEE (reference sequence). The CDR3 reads CASSLGAVSGTEAFF. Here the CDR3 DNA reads TGTGCCAGCAGCTTGGGGGCAGTATCTGGCACTGAAGCTTTCTTT.

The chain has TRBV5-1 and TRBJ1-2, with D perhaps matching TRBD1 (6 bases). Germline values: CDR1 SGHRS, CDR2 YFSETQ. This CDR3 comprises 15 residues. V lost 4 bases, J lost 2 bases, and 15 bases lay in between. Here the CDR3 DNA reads TGCGCCAGCAGCAGTCGAGGGGGGAGAAACTATGGCTACACCTTC. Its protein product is CASSSRGGRNYGYTF.